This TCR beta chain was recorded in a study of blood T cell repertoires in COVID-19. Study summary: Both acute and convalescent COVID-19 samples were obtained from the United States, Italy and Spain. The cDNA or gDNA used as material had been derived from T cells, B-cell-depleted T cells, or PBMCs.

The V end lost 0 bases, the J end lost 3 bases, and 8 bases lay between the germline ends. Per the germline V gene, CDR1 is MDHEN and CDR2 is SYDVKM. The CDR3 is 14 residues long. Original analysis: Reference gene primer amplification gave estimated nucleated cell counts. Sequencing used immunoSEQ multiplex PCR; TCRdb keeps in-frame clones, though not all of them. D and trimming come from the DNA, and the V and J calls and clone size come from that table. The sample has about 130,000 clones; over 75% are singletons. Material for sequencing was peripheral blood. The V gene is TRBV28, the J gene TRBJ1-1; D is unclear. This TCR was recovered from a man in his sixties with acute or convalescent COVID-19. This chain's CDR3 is CASSLWPQHTEAFF. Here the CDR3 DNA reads TGTGCCAGCAGTTTATGGCCACAGCACACTGAAGCTTTCTTT.